Sequencing of this T cell receptor beta chain was carried out in a study of T cells after yellow fever vaccination. This CDR3 region has 14 residues. From germline, CDR1 is MDHEN and CDR2 SYDVKM. V was cut by 8 bases and J by 3 bases, with 17 bases left in between. It was through 5'RACE template switching that TCR cDNA was made, with a universal primer site and UMIs added. One entry per CDR3 protein results from TCRdb running MiXCR on the 5' RACE reads. This table holds just under 600,000 distinct CDR3 sequences, approximately 15% found once. This clonotype showed up just a few times. The receptor's source is a man in his thirties or forties who received the YFV17D yellow fever vaccine. The chain couples TRBV28 to TRBJ2-7, with D maybe TRBD1 (5 bases). The source material was PBMCs, sampled on the day of the yellow fever booster vaccination. CDR3 region: CASRPAGMNYEQYF. CDR3 nucleotides: TGTGCCAGCCGCCCTGCAGGGATGAACTACGAGCAGTACTTC.